This TCR beta chain came from a study of shared clonotypes between healthy human individuals. General study results and limits: Rarefaction showed sorted-subset sequencing was incomplete despite large depth.

V dropped 3 bases and J dropped 6; count of bases not matched to a gene: 6. The CDR3 is made up of 14 amino acids. CDR1 LNHDA and CDR2 SQIVND come from the germline V gene (reference sequence). Points on this clone: As yet, its antigen is unknown.

Authors' analysis steps: Junction-only immunoSEQ sequences carried no quality scores, so filtering differed. Some clones are missing from TCRdb's copy, which holds only in-frame ones; the method was immunoSEQ multiplex PCR. That table is the source of V, J and clone size, and D and trimming were worked out from the DNA. Altogether about 2,500,000 clones are present, 90% to 95% being singletons, with the ten largest covering over 0.12%. The specimen sequenced was naive CD4+ T cells sorted from blood. The subset here: CD45RA+ positively selected. The receptor was derived from a man between 18 and 35 years old in good health. The chain is built from TRBV19 and TRBJ2-5, with 8 nucleotides matching TRBD2. CDR3 in DNA: TGTGCCAGTAGTATGGCGGGAGGAGAGAAGACCCAGTACTTC. Translation: CASSMAGGEKTQYF.